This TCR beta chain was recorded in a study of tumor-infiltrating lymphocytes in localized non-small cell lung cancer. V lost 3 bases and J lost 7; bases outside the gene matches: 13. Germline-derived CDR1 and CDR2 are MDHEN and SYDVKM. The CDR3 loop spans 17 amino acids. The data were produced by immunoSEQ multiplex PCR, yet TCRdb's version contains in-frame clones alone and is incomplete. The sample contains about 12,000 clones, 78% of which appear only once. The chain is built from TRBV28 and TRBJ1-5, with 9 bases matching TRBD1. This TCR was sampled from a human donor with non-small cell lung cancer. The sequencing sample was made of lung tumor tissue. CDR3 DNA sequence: TGTGCCAGCAGTTTCGGGACAGGGACCAAGCCCGGGCAGCCCCAGCATTTT. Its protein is CASSFGTGTKPGQPQHF.